This TCR beta chain was captured in a study of T-cell reconstitution after alpha-beta-depleted transplantation in children. Whole-study results and caveats: Expanded clones from the graft, numbering several hundred, reportedly supplied alpha-beta T cells about two months after transplant. The authors attributed T-cell counts and diversity one year after transplant mostly to newly produced T cells. Diversity of TCRbeta at day 60 was high in some patients, arising from surviving recipient T cells and thymic progenitors.

This clonotype was observed many times. Its antigen is unknown. TCRbeta library construction was performed incorporating unique molecular identifiers. TCRdb reanalysed the PCR reads using MiXCR and keeps one entry per CDR3 protein. Of approximately 130,000 distinct CDR3 sequences detected, roughly 9% appear once; the ten largest clones hold 24%. Germline loops: CDR1 MNHEY, CDR2 SMNVEV (reference sequence). Trimming cost V 2 bases and J 6 bases, with 14 bases left between them. The CDR3 extends over 14 amino acids. The chain carries TRBV27 and TRBJ2-7, with TRBD2 as a possible D gene (5 bases). The sample in question was PBMCs, mostly from graft donor cells, obtained 180 days after TCRalphabeta/CD19-depleted stem cell transplant. The TCR originated in a girl under three years old who had a stem cell transplant for combined immunodeficiency, so the T cells may come from the graft donor. This CDR3 reads CASSLDGVGGEQYF. The CDR3 bases are TGTGCCAGCAGTTTAGACGGGGTCGGCGGCGAGCAGTACTTC.